This TCR beta chain originates from a study of a mutant IDH1 vaccine in newly diagnosed glioma. Noted time point: week 11, during vaccination. Doses comprised 300 ug of mutant IDH1 20-mer peptide each, plus topical imiquimod. Produced via immunoSEQ multiplex PCR; TCRdb's table is partial and in-frame only. The sample has about 36,000 clones, approximately 80% seen once. The CDR3 covers 16 residues. Trimming cost V 0 bases and J 0 bases, with 9 bases left between them. Germline CDR1 and CDR2: MNHEY and SVGAGI. Details on this clone: No antigen is known for it.

V usage is TRBV6-5 and J usage is TRBJ2-1; possibly TRBD2 for D (6 bases). The receptor was isolated from a woman aged 25 to 39 with glioma. Some clones in this sample may be carry-over from other donors' samples. The source material was peripheral blood mononuclear cells (PBMCs), sampled from a glioma patient whose treatment included an IDH1 peptide vaccine. The CDR3 loop reads CASSYSLASSYNEQFF. As DNA, the CDR3 is TGTGCCAGCAGTTACTCCCTAGCGAGCTCCTACAATGAGCAGTTCTTC.